The source of this TCR beta chain is a study of blood T cells in healthy people across ages. General observations from the study: Estimated diversity, derived from one million T cells, was regarded as an underestimate.

Sample-barcoded 5' priming and a J-beta primer mix drove a second PCR of roughly 6 to 12 cycles. MiXCR was run by TCRdb on the 5' RACE reads, yielding one entry per CDR3 protein. Of under 750,000 distinct CDR3 sequences listed, 40% to 55% are singletons. This clonotype turned up a few times. Its antigen is undetermined. V lost 5 bases to trimming and J lost 1 base; unmatched junction nucleotides: 6. This CDR3 spans 15 amino acids. CDR1 KGHSH and CDR2 LQKENI come from the germline V gene. Sequencing used blood. This receptor was taken from a man of 80 years or more in good health. The chain links TRBV18 to TRBJ2-7; TRBD1 agrees at 9 bases. CDR3 amino acids: CASSTPDRGSYEQYF. CDR3 coding DNA: TGTGCCAGCTCAACCCCGGACAGGGGTTCCTACGAGCAGTACTTC.